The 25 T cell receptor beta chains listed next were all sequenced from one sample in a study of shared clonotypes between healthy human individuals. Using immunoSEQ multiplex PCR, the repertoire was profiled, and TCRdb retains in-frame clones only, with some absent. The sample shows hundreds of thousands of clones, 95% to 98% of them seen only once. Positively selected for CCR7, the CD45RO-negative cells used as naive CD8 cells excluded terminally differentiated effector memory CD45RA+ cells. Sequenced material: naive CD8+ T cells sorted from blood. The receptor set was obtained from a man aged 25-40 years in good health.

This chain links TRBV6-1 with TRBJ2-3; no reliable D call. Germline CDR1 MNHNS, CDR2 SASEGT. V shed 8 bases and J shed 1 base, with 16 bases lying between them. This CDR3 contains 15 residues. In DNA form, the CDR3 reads TGTGCCAGCCCTGCTGATAGGGTCGGCACAGATACGCAGTATTTT. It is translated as CASPADRVGTDTQYF.

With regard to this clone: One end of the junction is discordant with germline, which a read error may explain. The CDR3 DNA reads TGTGCCAGCAGTGAAGCCGGCTGGACAGGGAGCGGGTTT. Its translation is CASSEAGWTGSGF. The J gene is TRBJ1-1, the V gene TRBV2; TRBD1 matches 8 bases. Germline CDR1 is SNHLY and CDR2 is FYNNEI. This CDR3 contains 13 residues. Drawing the rest from reference TRBV2 and TRBJ1-1, the complete variable domain is EPEVTQTPSHQVTQMGQEVILRCVPISNHLYFYWYRQILGQKVEFLVSFYNNEISEKSEIFDDQFSVERPDGSNFTLKIRSTKLEDSAMYFCASSEAGWTGSGFGQGTRLTVV.

CDR3 DNA sequence: TGCAGCGTCTCTCGAGGGGGGAATCAGCCCCAGCATTTT. Translating gives CSVSRGGNQPQHF. The genes are TRBV29-1 and TRBJ1-5; a possible D gene is TRBD1 (6 bases). The V and J ends lost 6 bases and 4 bases respectively, with 13 bases between them. Germline CDR1 SQVTM, CDR2 ANQGSEA. This CDR3 spans 13 amino acids.

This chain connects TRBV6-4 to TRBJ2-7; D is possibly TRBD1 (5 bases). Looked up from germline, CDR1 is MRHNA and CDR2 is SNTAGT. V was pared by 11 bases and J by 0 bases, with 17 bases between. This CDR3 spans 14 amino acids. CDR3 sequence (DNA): TGTGCCCCAGCATCCGACAGAAGCTCCTACGAGCAGTACTTC. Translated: CAPASDRSSYEQYF.

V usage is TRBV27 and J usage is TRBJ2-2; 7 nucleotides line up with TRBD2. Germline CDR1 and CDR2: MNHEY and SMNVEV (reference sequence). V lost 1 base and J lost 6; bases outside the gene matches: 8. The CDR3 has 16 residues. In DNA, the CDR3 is TGTGCCAGCAGTTTATTGCGGGGAGGGTCGGCCGGGGAGCTGTTTTTT. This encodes CASSLLRGGSAGELFF.

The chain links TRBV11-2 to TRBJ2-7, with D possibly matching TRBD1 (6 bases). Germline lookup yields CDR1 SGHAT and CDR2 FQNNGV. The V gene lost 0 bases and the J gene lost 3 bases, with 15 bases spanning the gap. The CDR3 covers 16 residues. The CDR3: CASSLDQFSGDYEQYF. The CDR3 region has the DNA TGTGCCAGCAGCTTAGATCAGTTCTCAGGGGACTACGAGCAGTACTTC.

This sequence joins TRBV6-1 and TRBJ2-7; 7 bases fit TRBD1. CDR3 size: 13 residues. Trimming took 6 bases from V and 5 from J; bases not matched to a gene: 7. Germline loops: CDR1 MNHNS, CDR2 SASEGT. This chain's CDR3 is CASSVGTDHEQYF. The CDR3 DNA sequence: TGTGCCAGCAGCGTAGGGACAGACCACGAGCAGTACTTC.

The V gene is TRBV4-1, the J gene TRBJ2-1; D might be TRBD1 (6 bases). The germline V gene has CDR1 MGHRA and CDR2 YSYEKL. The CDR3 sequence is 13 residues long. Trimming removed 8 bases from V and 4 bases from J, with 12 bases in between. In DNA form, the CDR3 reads TGCGCCAGCCAAGGGGGACCTTACAATGAGCAGTTCTTC. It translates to CASQGGPYNEQFF.

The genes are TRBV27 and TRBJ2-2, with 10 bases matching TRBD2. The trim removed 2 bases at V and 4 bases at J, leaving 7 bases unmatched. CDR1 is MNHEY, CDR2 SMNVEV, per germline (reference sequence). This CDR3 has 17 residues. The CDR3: CASSLGLAGVITGELFF. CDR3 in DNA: TGTGCCAGCAGTTTAGGCCTAGCGGGAGTCATCACCGGGGAGCTGTTTTTT.

The CDR3 DNA follows: TGTGCCAGCAGCTTAAGGGTGGATGGCACAGATACGCAGTATTTT. Its translation: CASSLRVDGTDTQYF. The chain has TRBV11-2 and TRBJ2-3, with unresolved D. The CDR3 is made up of 15 amino acids. Germline-derived CDR1 and CDR2 are SGHAT and FQNNGV. Deletions cut 2 bases from V and 1 base from J, with 10 bases between.

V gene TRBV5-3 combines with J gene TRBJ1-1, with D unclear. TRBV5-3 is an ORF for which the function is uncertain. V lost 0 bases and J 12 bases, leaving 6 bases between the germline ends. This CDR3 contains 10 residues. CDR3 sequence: CARSLVLPFF. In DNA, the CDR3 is TGTGCCAGAAGCTTGGTGTTGCCTTTCTTT.

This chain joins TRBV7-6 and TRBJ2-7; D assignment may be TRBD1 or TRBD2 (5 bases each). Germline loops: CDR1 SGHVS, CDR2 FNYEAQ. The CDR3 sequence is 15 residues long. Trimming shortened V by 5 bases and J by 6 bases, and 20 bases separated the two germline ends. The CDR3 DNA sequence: TGTGCCAGCAGCCCCGAGCCTGAGGGGCCCTCCGAGCAGTACTTC. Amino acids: CASSPEPEGPSEQYF.

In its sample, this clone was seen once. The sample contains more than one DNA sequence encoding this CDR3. The CDR3 spells CASSLGGGGNQPQHF. CDR3 bases: TGTGCCAGCAGCTTAGGAGGGGGAGGCAATCAGCCCCAGCATTTT. The V and J genes are TRBV7-9 and TRBJ1-5; possible D gene TRBD1, 6 bases. This CDR3 has 15 amino acids. Per germline, CDR1 SEHNR and CDR2 FQNEAQ (reference sequence). V was pared by 1 base and J by 2 bases, with 9 bases between.

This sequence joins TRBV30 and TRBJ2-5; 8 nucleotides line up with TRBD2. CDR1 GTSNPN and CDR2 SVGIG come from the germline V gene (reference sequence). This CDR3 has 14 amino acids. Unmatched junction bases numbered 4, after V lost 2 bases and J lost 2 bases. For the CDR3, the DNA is TGTGCCTGGAGTAACAGCGGGGGTCAAGAGACCCAGTACTTC. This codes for CAWSNSGGQETQYF.

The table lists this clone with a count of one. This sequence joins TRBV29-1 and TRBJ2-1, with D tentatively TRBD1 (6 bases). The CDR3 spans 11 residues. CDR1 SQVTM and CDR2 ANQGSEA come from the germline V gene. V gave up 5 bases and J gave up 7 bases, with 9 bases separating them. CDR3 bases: TGCAGCGTTCCCAGGGGTAATGAGCAGTTCTTC. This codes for CSVPRGNEQFF.

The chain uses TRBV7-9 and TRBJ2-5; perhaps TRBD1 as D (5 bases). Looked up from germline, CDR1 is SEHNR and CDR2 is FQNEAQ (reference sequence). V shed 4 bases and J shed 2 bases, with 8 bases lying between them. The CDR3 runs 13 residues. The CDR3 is CASSSDTQETQYF. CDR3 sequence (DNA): TGTGCCAGCAGCTCGGACACTCAAGAGACCCAGTACTTC.

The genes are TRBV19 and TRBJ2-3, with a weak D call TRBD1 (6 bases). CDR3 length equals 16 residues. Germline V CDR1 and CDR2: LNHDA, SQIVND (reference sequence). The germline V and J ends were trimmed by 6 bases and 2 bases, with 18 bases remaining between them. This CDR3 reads CASRPHYEGDTDTQYF. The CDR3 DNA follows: TGTGCCAGTAGACCACACTACGAGGGGGACACAGATACGCAGTATTTT.

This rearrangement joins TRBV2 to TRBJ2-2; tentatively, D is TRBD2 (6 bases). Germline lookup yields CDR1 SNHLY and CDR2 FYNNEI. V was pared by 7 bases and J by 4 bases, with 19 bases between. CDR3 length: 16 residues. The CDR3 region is CASTIGGAQTTGELFF. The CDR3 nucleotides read TGTGCCAGCACTATCGGAGGGGCGCAAACCACCGGGGAGCTGTTTTTT.

The CDR3 DNA is TGTGCCAGCAGCCTCTTCCAAGGGGAAGAGACCCAGTACTTC. Amino acids: CASSLFQGEETQYF. The chain recombines TRBV7-6 with TRBJ2-5; perhaps TRBD1 as D (5 bases). There are 14 residues in the CDR3. V gave up 5 bases and J gave up 3 bases, with 13 bases separating them. Germline-derived CDR1 and CDR2 are SGHVS and FNYEAQ.

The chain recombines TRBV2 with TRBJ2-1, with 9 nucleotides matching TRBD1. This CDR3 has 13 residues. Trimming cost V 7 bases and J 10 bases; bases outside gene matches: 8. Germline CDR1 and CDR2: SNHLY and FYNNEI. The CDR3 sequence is CASTPGQGREQFF. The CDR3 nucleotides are TGTGCCAGCACTCCCGGACAGGGGAGAGAGCAGTTCTTC.

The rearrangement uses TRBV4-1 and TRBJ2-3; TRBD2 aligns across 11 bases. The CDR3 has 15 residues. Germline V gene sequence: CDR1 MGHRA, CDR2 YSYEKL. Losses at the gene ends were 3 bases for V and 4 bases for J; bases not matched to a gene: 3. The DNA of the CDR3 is TGCGCCAGCAGCCAGGCACTAGCGGGAGCAGATACGCAGTATTTT. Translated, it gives CASSQALAGADTQYF.

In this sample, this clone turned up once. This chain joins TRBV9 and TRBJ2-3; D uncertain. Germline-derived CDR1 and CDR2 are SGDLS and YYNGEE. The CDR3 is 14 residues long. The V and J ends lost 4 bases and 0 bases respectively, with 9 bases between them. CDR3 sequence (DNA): TGTGCCAGCAGCCCCCACGGTAGCACAGATACGCAGTATTTT. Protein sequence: CASSPHGSTDTQYF.

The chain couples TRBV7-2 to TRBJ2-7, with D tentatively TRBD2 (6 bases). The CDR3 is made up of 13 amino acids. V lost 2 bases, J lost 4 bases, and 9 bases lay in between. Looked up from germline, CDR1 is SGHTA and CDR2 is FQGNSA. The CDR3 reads CASSLTSLYEQYF. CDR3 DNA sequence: TGTGCCAGCAGCTTAACTAGCTTGTACGAGCAGTACTTC.

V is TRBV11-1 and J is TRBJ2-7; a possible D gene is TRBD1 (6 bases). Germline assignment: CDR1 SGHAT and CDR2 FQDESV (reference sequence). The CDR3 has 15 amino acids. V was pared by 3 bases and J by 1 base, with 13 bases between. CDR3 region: CASSFLQGTSYEQYF. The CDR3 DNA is TGTGCCAGCAGCTTCTTACAGGGAACTTCCTACGAGCAGTACTTC.

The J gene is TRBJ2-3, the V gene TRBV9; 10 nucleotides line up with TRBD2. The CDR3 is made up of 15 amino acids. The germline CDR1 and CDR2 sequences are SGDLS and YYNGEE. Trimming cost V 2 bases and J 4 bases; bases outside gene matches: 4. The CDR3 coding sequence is TGTGCCAGCAGCGTGCGGCTAGCGGGAGCAGATACGCAGTATTTT. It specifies CASSVRLAGADTQYF. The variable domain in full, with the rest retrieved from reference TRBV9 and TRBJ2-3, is DSGVTQTPKHLITATGQRVTLRCSPRSGDLSVYWYQQSLDQGLQFLIQYYNGEERAKGNILERFSAQQFPDLHSELNLSSLELGDSALYFCASSVRLAGADTQYFGPGTRLTVL.